This entry describes one T cell receptor beta chain. Its specificity is not known. The V gene end was trimmed by 5 bases and the J gene end by 4 bases; junction bases not matched to a gene: 6. The germline V gene has CDR1 SEHNR and CDR2 FQNEAQ (reference sequence). The CDR3 consists of 16 residues. This sample is part of a study of identical twins. Regarding the study as a whole: Without tracking the same donors, conclusions rested on cross-sectional statistical analysis.

TCRdb passed the 5' RACE reads through MiXCR, listing each CDR3 protein once. The data contain hundreds of thousands of distinct CDR3 sequences, around 21% of them singletons. This sample also belongs to another study, concerning T cells expressing NK-cell markers.

Source material: PBMCs. The sequence derives from a woman between 18 and 30 years old in good health. V and J are TRBV7-9 and TRBJ2-1; 12 bases agree with TRBD2. CDR3 coding DNA: TGTGCCAGCAGCGCAAGGACTAGCGGGGAGTACAATGAGCAGTTCTTC. Protein: CASSARTSGEYNEQFF.